This T cell receptor (beta chain) is from a study of blood T cell repertoires in COVID-19. For the study at large: Samples of COVID-19 (acute and convalescent) were obtained from the United States, Italy and Spain. The analysed material was cDNA or gDNA that came from T cells, B-cell-depleted T cells, or PBMCs.

Trimming stripped 5 bases from V and 5 bases from J, with 10 bases between. In germline, CDR1 is SEHNR, CDR2 FQNEAQ (reference sequence). The CDR3 loop spans 14 amino acids. The authors' processing: The assay estimated nucleated cells by amplifying reference gene primers. The repertoire was sequenced with immunoSEQ multiplex PCR; TCRdb's copy has only in-frame clones and lacks some. D and trimming were read from the DNA, whereas the V and J calls and clone size are those reported in that table. The sample carries 56,000 or so clones, roughly 88% recorded once. This clone was counted only a few times. The rearrangement uses TRBV7-9 and TRBJ1-6; weak D call: TRBD1 (5 bases). This TCR was sampled from a woman of 80 years or more with active COVID-19. The sequencing input was peripheral blood. The CDR3 DNA reads as TGTGCCAGCAGCCAGACAGTAGATAATTCACCCCTCCACTTT. It codes for CASSQTVDNSPLHF.